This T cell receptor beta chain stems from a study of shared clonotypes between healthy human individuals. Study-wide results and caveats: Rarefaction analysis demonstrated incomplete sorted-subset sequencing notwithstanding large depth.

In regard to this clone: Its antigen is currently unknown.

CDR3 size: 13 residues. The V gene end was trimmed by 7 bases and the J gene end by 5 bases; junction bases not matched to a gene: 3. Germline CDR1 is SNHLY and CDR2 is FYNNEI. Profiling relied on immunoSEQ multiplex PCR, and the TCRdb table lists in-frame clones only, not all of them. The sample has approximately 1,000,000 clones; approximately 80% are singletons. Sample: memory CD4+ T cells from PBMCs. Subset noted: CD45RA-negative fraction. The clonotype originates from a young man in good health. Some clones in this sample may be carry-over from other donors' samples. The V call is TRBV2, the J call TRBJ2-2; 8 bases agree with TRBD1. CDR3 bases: TGTGCCAGCATGCGGACAGGGACCGGGGAGCTGTTTTTT. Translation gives CASMRTGTGELFF. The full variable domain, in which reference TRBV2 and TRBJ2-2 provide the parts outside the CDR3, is EPEVTQTPSHQVTQMGQEVILRCVPISNHLYFYWYRQILGQKVEFLVSFYNNEISEKSEIFDDQFSVERPDGSNFTLKIRSTKLEDSAMYFCASMRTGTGELFFGEGSRLTVL.